The T cell receptor (beta chain) under discussion was sequenced for a study of blood T cell repertoires in COVID-19. Germline CDR1 is SGHDT and CDR2 is YYEEEE. V lost 3 bases to trimming and J lost 13 bases; unmatched junction nucleotides: 12. The CDR3 has 14 amino acids. All recovered Cohort 3 donors got two negative PCRs, got clearance, or saw symptom resolution. How the authors handled the data: By means of reference gene primer amplification, nucleated cell counts were estimated. Produced via immunoSEQ multiplex PCR; TCRdb's table is partial and in-frame only. From that table come the V and J calls and clone size; the DNA was used to work out D and trimming. The table has 200,000 to 300,000 clones, approximately 89% seen once; the top ten hold under 3%.

The chain carries TRBV5-6 and TRBJ1-4; 7 bases align to TRBD1. Source material: PBMCs or T cells enriched from blood (not recorded which). This receptor was obtained from a woman aged 18-29 years who had recovered from COVID-19. The CDR3, as DNA: TGTGCCAGCAGCTACCTGACAGGGAGGAGGGCACTGTTTTTT. It codes for CASSYLTGRRALFF.